This T cell receptor (beta chain) was sequenced for a study of T cells in Graves' hyperthyroidism and ophthalmopathy (dated by TCRdb to between 2018 and 2021). For the wider study: Peripheral blood was sampled at the time of initial diagnosis, prior to any treatment. Prospective prediction of ophthalmopathy was tested in an independent validation cohort consisting of roughly 19 hyperthyroidism patients and some 17 patients who later progressed to ophthalmopathy. The study also compared thyroid tissue and blood T-cell repertoires from 5 to 7 Graves' hyperthyroidism patients. A discovery cohort of about 96 patients, 43 with Graves' ophthalmopathy and more than 55 with stable Graves' hyperthyroidism, was used to find distinguishing TCR V-J signatures. Following sampling, methimazole starting at 30 mg daily was given to hyperthyroidism patients, and high-dose intravenous methylprednisolone was given to ophthalmopathy patients. The paper describes TCR Vbeta CDR3 sequencing of 135 peripheral blood samples, made up of 43 ophthalmopathy patients, around 78 hyperthyroidism patients and 17 progressor patients. The 95 to 100 discovery patients were randomly divided into training and test sets at a 7:3 ratio.

Notes on this clonotype: This receptor's antigen is unknown. Base quality data are lacking; no much larger clone is found one base away.

Including the terminal cysteine and phenylalanine, the CDR3 comprises 15 residues. Here the CDR3 DNA is all that survives: 45 bases in frame from base 1. From the germline V gene (reference sequence), CDR1 is SGHNT and CDR2 is YYREEE. V drops 0 bases and J drops 2 bases, leaving 11 bases in between. In the ophthalmopathy patients, disease was moderately to severely active, with a Clinical Activity Score of 3 or more, a NOSPECS grade of 4 or more, and a duration of less than 3 months. Any patient with an uncontrolled infection, another autoimmune disease, pregnancy or lactation was excluded. Diagnoses were established on the basis of clinical symptoms, serum thyroxine and TRAb, thyroid ultrasound, and orbital computed tomography. PBMCs were isolated from roughly 10 ml of fresh peripheral blood by Ficoll-Paque density gradient centrifugation. Total RNA was extracted with Trizol reagent, and quality was checked on an Agilent 2100 Bioanalyzer.

The TCR beta CDR3 regions were amplified from RNA transcripts. For the first round of RT-PCR on the TCR CDR3, the HTBI primer set was used together with the Qiagen OneStep RT-PCR kit. Libraries were constructed in a second round of multiplex PCR, after which size selection and purification were carried out. Libraries were sequenced paired-end with 100 bp reads on an Illumina HiSeq2000. Under the source paper's analysis protocol: SOAPnuke was used to process the raw data, with reads discarded if the reads contained adapters or uncalled bases, had a mean Phred below 15, or lacked an exact constant-primer or identifier match. High-quality paired reads were merged using COPE v1.2.5, and each unique nucleotide sequence was defined as a clonotype. MiTCR v1.1 was used to align clonotypes to the IMGT TRBV, TRBD and TRBJ reference segments. Analysis was restricted to V-J combinations with a frequency above 0.0001, which covered about 99% of repertoires. The TCS score was defined as F50 (clonal expansion) divided by E x V (chaos), with BLOSUM62-based TCRdist calculated between CDR3 peptides within each V-J. Welch's t-statistics and random forest reduced approximately 520 V-J features to 13, which were used in a naive Bayes classifier (R e1071). TCRdb ran its own pipeline on the public reads, namely fastp trimming at Q25 and MiXCR clone calling, and kept in-frame beta chains. Merged by CDR3 protein, the rows form single entries marked with the most common genes and DNA. The V and J calls and clone size are TCRdb's, not the authors'. The sample has 500,000 or so distinct CDR3 sequences on record, 15% to 20% of them singletons. The ten biggest clones cover approximately 15% of the sample.

Here is what the overall study found, with its caveats: Most expanded thyroid clonotypes (frequency above 0.001) were also detected in blood, a finding suggesting that blood repertoires may reflect thyroid immune responses. Sample size was not statistically predetermined, and blinding of investigators to group allocation was not performed. In validation, the model predicted progression to ophthalmopathy with approximately 71% sensitivity and roughly 72% specificity, a median of about 6 months before onset. A 13 V-J signature model separated ophthalmopathy from stable hyperthyroidism, with around 88% sensitivity and roughly 81% specificity in cross-validation and 80%/75% in testing.

The TCR comes from a woman between 18 and 30 years old with Graves' ophthalmopathy. Sequenced: blood. The rearranged segments are TRBV5-4 and TRBJ2-5, with the D gene uncertain. In nucleotides, the sequence is TGTGCCAGCAGCTTGGAGTCTGGCAGGCAAGAGACCCAGTACTTC. Its protein is CASSLESGRQETQYF.